This is a list of T cell receptor beta chains from one sample in a study of shared clonotypes between healthy human individuals. Sequencing used immunoSEQ multiplex PCR; TCRdb keeps in-frame clones, though not all of them. Of 1 million to 1.2 million clones detected, roughly 80% appear once; the ten largest clones hold more than 0.85%. Sequenced input: memory CD4+ T cells from PBMCs. Receptors were obtained from a man aged 18-30 years in good health. Some clones in this sample may be carry-over from other donors' samples. The CDR3 runs from the conserved cysteine through the conserved F or W. Each record gives: J gene, D gene, CDR3 length, V gene, clone size, CDR3 protein, CDR3 DNA. A D gene is named only where the DNA matches it firmly. Clone size is stated in some rows and not others, as once, few, many or a class when expanded.

j_call: TRBJ1-2
d_call: .
cdr3_length: 14
v_call: TRBV7-9
clone_size: .
cdr3_aa: CASSSSVGNYGYTF
cdr3_nt: TGTGCCAGCAGCTCGTCGGTAGGGAACTATGGCTACACCTTC

j_call: TRBJ2-7
d_call: .
cdr3_length: 13
v_call: TRBV27
clone_size: .
cdr3_aa: CASRDWSPYEQYF
cdr3_nt: TGTGCCAGCCGGGACTGGAGTCCCTACGAGCAGTACTTC

j_call: TRBJ2-1
d_call: TRBD1
cdr3_length: 18
v_call: TRBV5-6
clone_size: .
cdr3_aa: CASSVEKNRDRDMAEQFF
cdr3_nt: TGTGCCAGCAGCGTCGAGAAAAACCGGGACAGAGACATGGCGGAGCAGTTCTTC

j_call: TRBJ2-1
d_call: TRBD2
cdr3_length: 16
v_call: TRBV5-1
clone_size: .
cdr3_aa: CASSFGTSGPYNEQFF
cdr3_nt: TGCGCCAGCAGCTTTGGGACTAGCGGACCCTACAATGAGCAGTTCTTC

j_call: TRBJ2-3
d_call: .
cdr3_length: 15
v_call: TRBV5-4
clone_size: .
cdr3_aa: CASSTPTGGTDTQYF
cdr3_nt: TGTGCCAGCAGCACTCCCACAGGAGGCACAGATACGCAGTATTTT

j_call: TRBJ2-3
d_call: TRBD2
cdr3_length: 16
v_call: TRBV7-3
clone_size: .
cdr3_aa: CASSLTRTSGTDTQYF
cdr3_nt: TGTGCCAGCAGCTTAACGCGGACTAGCGGCACAGATACGCAGTATTTT

j_call: TRBJ2-5
d_call: .
cdr3_length: 13
v_call: TRBV5-1
clone_size: .
cdr3_aa: CASSFGQQETQYF
cdr3_nt: TGCGCCAGCAGCTTCGGACAGCAAGAGACCCAGTACTTC

j_call: TRBJ2-7
d_call: .
cdr3_length: 18
v_call: TRBV5-1
clone_size: .
cdr3_aa: CASSLGSVGRLTSYEQYF
cdr3_nt: TGCGCCAGCAGCTTGGGGAGTGTGGGGCGGCTGACTTCCTACGAGCAGTACTTC

j_call: TRBJ2-5
d_call: TRBD2
cdr3_length: 16
v_call: TRBV11-2
clone_size: .
cdr3_aa: CASSFPGASGSETQYF
cdr3_nt: TGTGCCAGCAGCTTCCCCGGGGCTAGCGGGAGTGAGACCCAGTACTTC

j_call: TRBJ1-5
d_call: .
cdr3_length: 16
v_call: TRBV19
clone_size: .
cdr3_aa: CASSIDIRRRNQPQHF
cdr3_nt: TGTGCCAGTAGTATCGATATTAGAAGGCGCAATCAGCCCCAGCATTTT

j_call: TRBJ2-7
d_call: .
cdr3_length: 13
v_call: TRBV11-3
clone_size: once
cdr3_aa: CASSSGTLGEQYF
cdr3_nt: TGTGCCAGCAGCTCCGGGACATTGGGCGAGCAGTACTTC

j_call: TRBJ2-1
d_call: TRBD2
cdr3_length: 15
v_call: TRBV5-6
clone_size: .
cdr3_aa: CASSFSGRTVNEQFF
cdr3_nt: TGTGCCAGCAGCTTTAGCGGGAGAACGGTCAATGAGCAGTTCTTC

j_call: TRBJ2-5
d_call: .
cdr3_length: 13
v_call: TRBV5-6
clone_size: .
cdr3_aa: CASSKRGGETQYF
cdr3_nt: TGTGCCAGCAGCAAAAGGGGTGGAGAGACCCAGTACTTC

j_call: TRBJ1-2
d_call: TRBD1
cdr3_length: 14
v_call: TRBV10-3
clone_size: .
cdr3_aa: CAISESTGGKGYTF
cdr3_nt: TGTGCCATCAGTGAGTCAACAGGGGGCAAGGGCTACACCTTC

j_call: TRBJ1-2
d_call: .
cdr3_length: 12
v_call: TRBV9
clone_size: .
cdr3_aa: CASSVPLGGYTF
cdr3_nt: TGTGCCAGCAGCGTTCCCCTGGGAGGCTACACCTTC

j_call: TRBJ2-2
d_call: .
cdr3_length: 16
v_call: TRBV4-1
clone_size: .
cdr3_aa: CASSQDFGSVGGELFF
cdr3_nt: TGCGCCAGCAGCCAAGATTTCGGGAGCGTTGGCGGGGAGCTGTTTTTT

j_call: TRBJ2-7
d_call: TRBD1
cdr3_length: 17
v_call: TRBV6-1
clone_size: .
cdr3_aa: CASSEAGRQGRTYEQYF
cdr3_nt: TGTGCCAGCAGTGAAGCTGGGAGACAGGGACGGACCTACGAGCAGTACTTC

j_call: TRBJ1-1
d_call: .
cdr3_length: 13
v_call: TRBV9
clone_size: .
cdr3_aa: CASSVARNTEAFF
cdr3_nt: TGTGCCAGCAGCGTAGCCAGGAACACTGAAGCTTTCTTT

j_call: TRBJ2-3
d_call: TRBD2
cdr3_length: 14
v_call: TRBV30
clone_size: .
cdr3_aa: CAWSVLASTDTQYF
cdr3_nt: TGTGCCTGGAGTGTACTAGCGAGCACAGATACGCAGTATTTT

j_call: TRBJ1-1
d_call: TRBD1
cdr3_length: 13
v_call: TRBV29-1
clone_size: few
cdr3_aa: CSVDSGGHTEAFF
cdr3_nt: TGCAGCGTTGACTCAGGGGGGCACACTGAAGCTTTCTTT

j_call: TRBJ1-1
d_call: .
cdr3_length: 13
v_call: TRBV15
clone_size: .
cdr3_aa: CATSRGLDGNAFF
cdr3_nt: TGTGCCACCAGCAGGGGGCTCGATGGAAACGCTTTCTTT

j_call: TRBJ1-3
d_call: .
cdr3_length: 15
v_call: TRBV6-5
clone_size: .
cdr3_aa: CASSYTGTTGNTIYF
cdr3_nt: TGTGCCAGCAGTTACACAGGGACAACTGGAAACACCATATATTTT

j_call: TRBJ1-1
d_call: .
cdr3_length: 15
v_call: TRBV5-6
clone_size: .
cdr3_aa: CASSRITLTYTEAFF
cdr3_nt: TGTGCCAGCAGCCGTATTACCCTCACTTACACTGAAGCTTTCTTT

j_call: TRBJ2-7
d_call: TRBD2
cdr3_length: 14
v_call: TRBV11-2
clone_size: few
cdr3_aa: CASSSLAGAAEQYF
cdr3_nt: TGTGCCAGCAGCTCTCTAGCGGGAGCGGCCGAGCAGTACTTC

j_call: TRBJ2-7
d_call: .
cdr3_length: 15
v_call: TRBV2
clone_size: .
cdr3_aa: CASSEGSRDSYEQYF
cdr3_nt: TGTGCCAGCAGTGAAGGTTCCAGGGACTCCTACGAGCAGTACTTC

j_call: TRBJ1-2
d_call: .
cdr3_length: 9
v_call: TRBV30
clone_size: once
cdr3_aa: CASLYGYTF
cdr3_nt: TGTGCCTCCCTTTATGGCTACACCTTC

j_call: TRBJ1-3
d_call: .
cdr3_length: 16
v_call: TRBV11-3
clone_size: .
cdr3_aa: CASSFPMGVPGNTIYF
cdr3_nt: TGTGCCAGCAGCTTCCCAATGGGGGTACCTGGAAACACCATATATTTT

j_call: TRBJ2-1
d_call: .
cdr3_length: 14
v_call: TRBV4-1
clone_size: once
cdr3_aa: CASSQDGTRVEQFF
cdr3_nt: TGCGCCAGCAGCCAAGATGGTACGAGGGTTGAGCAGTTCTTC

j_call: TRBJ2-5
d_call: TRBD1
cdr3_length: 12
v_call: TRBV10-3
clone_size: .
cdr3_aa: CAISTGEETQYF
cdr3_nt: TGTGCCATCAGTACAGGGGAAGAGACCCAGTACTTC

j_call: TRBJ1-3
d_call: .
cdr3_length: 15
v_call: TRBV19
clone_size: .
cdr3_aa: CASSTRQVSGNTIYF
cdr3_nt: TGTGCCAGTAGTACCCGACAGGTCTCTGGAAACACCATATATTTT

j_call: TRBJ1-2
d_call: .
cdr3_length: 13
v_call: TRBV6-1
clone_size: .
cdr3_aa: CASTPSSNYGYTF
cdr3_nt: TGTGCCAGCACACCCTCCTCTAACTATGGCTACACCTTC

j_call: TRBJ2-5
d_call: TRBD1
cdr3_length: 14
v_call: TRBV19
clone_size: .
cdr3_aa: CASSSLTGGETQYF
cdr3_nt: TGTGCCAGTAGTTCCCTGACAGGGGGAGAGACCCAGTACTTC

j_call: TRBJ1-5
d_call: TRBD1
cdr3_length: 15
v_call: TRBV28
clone_size: few
cdr3_aa: CASSNIRQGNQPQHF
cdr3_nt: TGTGCCAGCAGTAATATTAGACAGGGGAACCAGCCCCAGCATTTT

j_call: TRBJ2-3
d_call: TRBD1
cdr3_length: 16
v_call: TRBV28
clone_size: few
cdr3_aa: CASSSSGTGGADTQYF
cdr3_nt: TGTGCCAGCAGTTCTTCCGGGACAGGGGGCGCAGATACGCAGTATTTT

j_call: TRBJ2-1
d_call: .
cdr3_length: 16
v_call: TRBV9
clone_size: .
cdr3_aa: CASSVGGTNSYNEQFF
cdr3_nt: TGTGCCAGCAGCGTAGGTGGGACAAATTCCTACAATGAGCAGTTCTTC

j_call: TRBJ2-7
d_call: .
cdr3_length: 13
v_call: TRBV27
clone_size: .
cdr3_aa: CAKRPTGRDEQYF
cdr3_nt: TGTGCCAAACGCCCCACAGGACGCGACGAGCAGTACTTC

j_call: TRBJ2-2
d_call: .
cdr3_length: 16
v_call: TRBV4-2
clone_size: .
cdr3_aa: CASSQVQSADTGELFF
cdr3_nt: TGTGCCAGCAGCCAAGTACAATCGGCGGATACCGGGGAGCTGTTTTTT

j_call: TRBJ2-1
d_call: TRBD1
cdr3_length: 14
v_call: TRBV29-1
clone_size: .
cdr3_aa: CSVPGQGSYNEQFF
cdr3_nt: TGCAGCGTCCCAGGACAGGGGTCCTACAATGAGCAGTTCTTC

j_call: TRBJ2-1
d_call: TRBD2
cdr3_length: 16
v_call: TRBV6-1
clone_size: .
cdr3_aa: CASSEAGLANYNEQFF
cdr3_nt: TGTGCCAGCAGTGAAGCGGGACTAGCGAACTACAATGAGCAGTTCTTC

j_call: TRBJ2-7
d_call: TRBD2
cdr3_length: 14
v_call: TRBV5-1
clone_size: once
cdr3_aa: CASSFSGTSDEQYF
cdr3_nt: TGCGCCAGCAGCTTTTCCGGGACTAGCGACGAGCAGTACTTC

j_call: TRBJ2-7
d_call: .
cdr3_length: 14
v_call: TRBV29-1
clone_size: once
cdr3_aa: CSVSRGPNSYEQYF
cdr3_nt: TGCAGCGTGTCCAGGGGTCCCAACTCCTACGAGCAGTACTTC

j_call: TRBJ2-1
d_call: .
cdr3_length: 11
v_call: TRBV20-1
clone_size: .
cdr3_aa: CSARDQGEQFF
cdr3_nt: TGCAGTGCTAGAGATCAGGGTGAGCAGTTCTTC

j_call: TRBJ1-5
d_call: .
cdr3_length: 14
v_call: TRBV5-4
clone_size: few
cdr3_aa: CASSLAGTNQPQHF
cdr3_nt: TGTGCCAGCAGCCTGGCAGGGACCAATCAGCCCCAGCATTTT

j_call: TRBJ2-2
d_call: TRBD2
cdr3_length: 15
v_call: TRBV2
clone_size: few
cdr3_aa: CASGESGKNTGELFF
cdr3_nt: TGTGCCAGCGGAGAAAGCGGGAAAAACACCGGGGAGCTGTTTTTT

j_call: TRBJ2-5
d_call: TRBD2
cdr3_length: 15
v_call: TRBV2
clone_size: .
cdr3_aa: CASSPSGGRVETQYF
cdr3_nt: TGTGCCAGCAGCCCAAGCGGGGGCAGGGTAGAGACCCAGTACTTC

j_call: TRBJ2-7
d_call: .
cdr3_length: 15
v_call: TRBV21-1
clone_size: .
cdr3_aa: CASSKGDRGADEQYF
cdr3_nt: TGTGCCAGCAGCAAAGGGGACAGGGGGGCCGACGAGCAGTACTTC